This entry lists 8 T cell receptor beta chains sequenced from one sample in a study of identical twins (dated by TCRdb to between 2015 and 2016). Libraries came from 5' RACE. Sequencing was carried out with an Illumina HiSeq 2000. Using fastp at Q25 and MiXCR, TCRdb reprocessed the public reads and kept productive beta chains. Each CDR3 protein appears once, grouped with its most common genes and DNA. The sample contains some 760,000 distinct CDR3 sequences, roughly 20% of them found a single time. The ten biggest clones cover around 13% of the sample. In addition, the sample was reused for a study of T cells expressing NK-cell markers.

The sequenced sample consisted of PBMCs. These receptors all come from a woman in her late teens or twenties in good health.

The chain has TRBV11-1 and TRBJ2-2, with 11 nucleotides matching TRBD2. Germline V gene data show CDR1 as SGHAT and CDR2 as FQDESV (reference sequence). The CDR3 consists of 19 residues. After removal of 5 bases from V and 4 bases from J, the junction contained 15 bases not matched to a gene. CDR3 nucleotides: TGTGCCAGCAGCCCGTACCTCGGGACTAGCGGTACGGGCACCGGGGAGCTGTTTTTT. This sequence encodes CASSPYLGTSGTGTGELFF.

In its sample, this clonotype was seen a few times. This chain connects TRBV5-1 to TRBJ2-7; D ambiguous. The CDR3 is 13 amino acids. CDR1 SGHRS and CDR2 YFSETQ come from the germline V gene. Deletions cut 0 bases from V and 6 bases from J, with 10 bases between. The CDR3 region is CASSLAISGEQYF. CDR3 nucleotides: TGCGCCAGCAGCTTGGCTATCTCCGGCGAGCAGTACTTC.

This sequence joins TRBV11-3 and TRBJ2-3; maybe TRBD2 (6 bases). The germline V gene has CDR1 SGHNT and CDR2 YENEEA. This CDR3 is 16 amino acids long. With 5 bases removed from V and 1 base from J, the gap between germline ends came to 16 bases. This CDR3 is CASSPRGRRGTDTQYF. The CDR3 nucleotides are TGTGCCAGCAGCCCGAGAGGACGGAGGGGCACAGATACGCAGTATTTT.

This clonotype was observed at least ten times. This chain uses TRBV20-1 with TRBJ1-1; maybe TRBD1 (5 bases). Trimming removed 5 bases from V and 1 base from J, with 8 bases in between. The CDR3 runs 12 residues. The germline CDR1 and CDR2 sequences are DFQATT and SNEGSKA (reference sequence). The CDR3 nucleotides read TGCAGTGCTGGGGGGTGGAACACTGAAGCTTTCTTT. This codes for CSAGGWNTEAFF.

This clonotype was counted a few times. The rearrangement joins TRBV15 to TRBJ1-1; 7 bases align to TRBD1. The CDR3 sequence is 16 residues long. CDR1 and CDR2 from the germline V gene are LNHNV and YYDKDF (reference sequence). J was trimmed by 1 base and V by 1 base; bases with no gene match: 6. The CDR3 loop is CATSRVWRGPNTEAFF. CDR3 DNA: TGTGCCACCAGCAGAGTTTGGAGGGGGCCGAACACTGAAGCTTTCTTT. The whole variable domain, remainder taken from reference TRBV15 and TRBJ1-1, is DAMVIQNPRYQVTQFGKPVTLSCSQTLNHNVMYWYQQKSSQAPKLLFHYYDKDFNNEADTPDNFQSRRPNTSFCFLDIRSPGLGDTAMYLCATSRVWRGPNTEAFFGQGTRLTVV.

This clonotype was counted between two and nine times. The V and J genes are TRBV5-1 and TRBJ2-1; 10 bases are shared with TRBD1. The J segment lost 3 bases and the V segment lost 4 bases, leaving 10 bases of the junction unmatched. This CDR3 is built from 17 residues. CDR1 SGHRS and CDR2 YFSETQ come from the germline V gene. The CDR3 here is CASSPGGTGVNYNEQFF. The CDR3 nucleotides are TGCGCCAGCAGCCCCGGGGGGACAGGGGTAAACTACAATGAGCAGTTCTTC.

Only a few counts were recorded for this clonotype. The chain couples TRBV10-3 to TRBJ2-2; 9 bases are a match to TRBD1. The CDR3 is 18 residues long. Trimming at V came to 3 bases and at J to 4 bases, leaving 12 bases not matched to a gene. Germline loops: CDR1 ENHRY, CDR2 SYGVKD. Written as DNA, the CDR3 is TGTGCCATCAGTGACGAACTGAGGAGGGACAGGGCCACCGGGGAGCTGTTTTTT. Its protein product is CAISDELRRDRATGELFF.

This chain uses TRBV10-3 with TRBJ2-7; tentative D call: TRBD1 (5 bases). The CDR3 has 11 amino acids. Per germline, CDR1 ENHRY and CDR2 SYGVKD. Between the trimmed V and J ends, which lost 6 bases and 6 bases, there was a span of 9 bases. CDR3 protein: CAISQGSEQYF. DNA for the CDR3: TGTGCCATCAGCCAGGGATCCGAGCAGTACTTC.